These T cell receptor beta chains were read from a single sample in a study of blood T cell repertoires in COVID-19. The table came from immunoSEQ multiplex PCR; TCRdb's copy has only in-frame clones and leaves some out. The sample carries roughly 120,000 clones, around 88% recorded once. The material sequenced was peripheral blood. Source of these receptors: a woman between 50 and 59 years old with active or convalescent COVID-19. Both conserved end residues are part of each CDR3. Each record gives: V gene, D gene, clone size, J gene, CDR3 DNA, CDR3 protein. The D gene is left open where the match is weak. Some rows mark clone size as missing; the rest say once, few, many or name a class of expanded clone.

TRBV5-5	TRBD2	-	TRBJ2-3	TGTGCCAGCAGCCCAGCGACTTGGTCTAGCGGGAACACAGATACGCAGTATTTT	CASSPATWSSGNTDTQYF
TRBV10-1	-	-	TRBJ1-1	TGCGCCAGCAGCCAGACCGTTGGGGGCGCCGAAGCTTTCTTT	CASSQTVGGAEAFF
TRBV2	-	-	TRBJ2-1	TGTGCCACCACCGGAGATGAGCAGTTCTTC	CATTGDEQFF
TRBV15	TRBD1	-	TRBJ2-7	TGTGCCACCAGCCGGACAGGGGGTAGCGAGCAGTACTTC	CATSRTGGSEQYF
TRBV28	-	-	TRBJ2-7	TGTGCCAGCCGATTCCCTAGCGTCTCCTACGAGCAGTACTTC	CASRFPSVSYEQYF
TRBV10-3	TRBD1	once	TRBJ2-7	TGTGCCATAGGACAGGGTATCCACGAGCAGTACTTC	CAIGQGIHEQYF
TRBV7-9	TRBD1	-	TRBJ2-7	TGTGCCAGCAGCCTAGGGACAGACCACGAGCAGTACTTC	CASSLGTDHEQYF
TRBV5-6	TRBD1	-	TRBJ2-1	TGTGCCAGCAGCGGAGGGACAGGGACGGTCAATGAGCAGTTCTTC	CASSGGTGTVNEQFF
TRBV24-1	TRBD1	-	TRBJ1-2	TGTGCCACCAGTGATCAAGGACAGGGGGCGGGTGGCTACACCTTC	CATSDQGQGAGGYTF
TRBV2	-	-	TRBJ1-2	TGTGCCAGCAGTGAGTCAGAATACTATGGCTACACCTTC	CASSESEYYGYTF